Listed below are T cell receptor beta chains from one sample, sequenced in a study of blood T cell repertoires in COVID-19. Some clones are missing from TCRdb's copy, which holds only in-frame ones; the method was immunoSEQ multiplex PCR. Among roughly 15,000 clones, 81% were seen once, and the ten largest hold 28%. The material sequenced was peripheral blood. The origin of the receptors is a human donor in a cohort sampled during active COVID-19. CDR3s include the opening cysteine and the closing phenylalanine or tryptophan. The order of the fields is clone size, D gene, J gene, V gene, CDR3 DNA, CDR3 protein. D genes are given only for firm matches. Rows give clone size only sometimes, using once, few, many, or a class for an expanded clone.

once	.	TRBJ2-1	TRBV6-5	TGTGCCAGCCTCGGGACACCAAATGAGCAGTTCTTC	CASLGTPNEQFF
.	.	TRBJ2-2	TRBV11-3	TGTGCCAGCAGCCCCCGAGGTATGACCGGGGAGCTGTTTTTT	CASSPRGMTGELFF
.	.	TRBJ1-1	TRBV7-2	TGTGCCAGCAGCCAACAGGAGAACACTGAAGCTTTCTTT	CASSQQENTEAFF
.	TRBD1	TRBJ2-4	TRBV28	TGTGCCAGCAGTTTATCGGACAGGGGTCAGTACTTC	CASSLSDRGQYF
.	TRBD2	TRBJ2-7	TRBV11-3	TGTGCCAGCGGCCCCCGCGGGAGCGGTGAGCAGTACTTC	CASGPRGSGEQYF
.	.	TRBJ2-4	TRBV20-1	TGCAGTGCTAGTGAGCTTAGCGGAGGGGAAAACATTCAGTACTTC	CSASELSGGENIQYF
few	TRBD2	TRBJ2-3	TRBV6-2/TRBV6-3	TGTGCCAGCAGCCCTGGGACTAGCGGCACAGATACGCAGTATTTT	CASSPGTSGTDTQYF
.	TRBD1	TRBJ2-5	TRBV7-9	TGTGCCAGCAGCATAGGGGGGACAGGGACACAAGAGACCCAGTACTTC	CASSIGGTGTQETQYF
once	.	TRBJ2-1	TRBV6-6	TGTGCCAGCAGTCAGCCTCCACGCCCTTACAATGAGCAGTTCTTC	CASSQPPRPYNEQFF
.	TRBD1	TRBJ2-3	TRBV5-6	TGTGCCAGCAGCTTAACGCAGGGGGCTGCAGATACGCAGTATTTT	CASSLTQGAADTQYF
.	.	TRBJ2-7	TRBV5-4	TGTGCCAGCAGCTTCGGGACTGACTACGAGCAGTACTTC	CASSFGTDYEQYF
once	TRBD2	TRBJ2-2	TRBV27	TGTGCCAGCAGCTCCGGACTAGCGGGAGGGCTCACCGGGGAGCTGTTTTTT	CASSSGLAGGLTGELFF
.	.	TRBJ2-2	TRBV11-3	TGTGCCAGCAGCTCCACTATGCTCACCGGGGAGCTGTTTTTT	CASSSTMLTGELFF
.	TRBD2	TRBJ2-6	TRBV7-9	TGTGCCAGCAGTCGACTAGCGGGAGATCCCTCTGGGGCCAACGTCCTGACTTTC	CASSRLAGDPSGANVLTF
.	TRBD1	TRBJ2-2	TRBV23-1	TGCGCCAGCAGTCAATCCAGGGCGTCCAGGGGGCGCGAGGCCGGGGAGCTGTTTTTT	CASSQSRASRGREAGELFF
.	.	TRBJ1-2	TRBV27	TGTGCCAGCAGTCCGGGTCCCAACTATGGCTACACCTTC	CASSPGPNYGYTF
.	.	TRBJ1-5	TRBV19	TGTGCCAGTAGTATGGGTTACGGAGCTAATCAGCCCCAGCATTTT	CASSMGYGANQPQHF
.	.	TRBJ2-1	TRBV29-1	TGCAGCGTTTATGGTCTCGCGGGACCTCCCTACAATGAGCAGTTCTTC	CSVYGLAGPPYNEQFF
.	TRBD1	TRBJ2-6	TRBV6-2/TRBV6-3	TGTGCCAGCAGCAGGGGGCCTGGGGCCAACGTCCTGACTTTC	CASSRGPGANVLTF
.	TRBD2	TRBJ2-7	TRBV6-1	TGTGCCAGCAGTGAAGTGGGGACTAGCGGTACCTACGAGCAGTACTTC	CASSEVGTSGTYEQYF
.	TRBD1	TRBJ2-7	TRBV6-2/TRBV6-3	TGTGCCAGCAGTTACGTGTCAGGGGGCGACGAGCAGTACTTC	CASSYVSGGDEQYF
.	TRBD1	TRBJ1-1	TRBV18	TGTGCCAGCTCACTGGGGACAGGAGGGAACACTGAAGCTTTCTTT	CASSLGTGGNTEAFF
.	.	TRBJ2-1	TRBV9	TGTGCCAGCAGCGTAGCGATTGCAGGGGCTGAGCAGTTCTTC	CASSVAIAGAEQFF
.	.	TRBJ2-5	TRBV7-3	TGTGCCAGCAGCTTAGGGACTTCCCAAGAGACCCAGTACTTC	CASSLGTSQETQYF
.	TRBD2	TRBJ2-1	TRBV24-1	TGTGCCACCAGTGATTCCCGAACCGCCCTAGCGGGGGAGCAGTTCTTC	CATSDSRTALAGEQFF
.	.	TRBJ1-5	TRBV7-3	TGTGCCAGCAGCTTAAAGCCTTCGGGGGGTTATAGCAATCAGCCCCAGCATTTT	CASSLKPSGGYSNQPQHF
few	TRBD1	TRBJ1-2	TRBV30	TGTGCCTGGAGGGACAGACAGGGATCTAACTATGGCTACACCTTC	CAWRDRQGSNYGYTF
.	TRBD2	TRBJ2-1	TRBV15	TGTGCCACCAGCAACAACTGGGGACTAGCGGAGAACTACAATGAGCAGTTCTTC	CATSNNWGLAENYNEQFF
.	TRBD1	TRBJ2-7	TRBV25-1	TGTGCCAGCAGTGAATTGGGCCGGACAGGGGGTTACGAGCAGTACTTC	CASSELGRTGGYEQYF
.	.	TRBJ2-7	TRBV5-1	TGCGCCAGCAGCTTGTACTTCAGTCAGGACGAGCAGTACTTC	CASSLYFSQDEQYF
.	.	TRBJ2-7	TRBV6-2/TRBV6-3	TGTGCCAGCAGTACAGGGAGCCACGAGCAGTACTTC	CASSTGSHEQYF
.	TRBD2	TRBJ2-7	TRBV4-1	TGCGCCAGCAGCCAAGCGCTAGCGGGAGCCAACTACGAGCAGTACTTC	CASSQALAGANYEQYF
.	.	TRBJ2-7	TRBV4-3	TGCGCCAGCAGCCAAGAGCTCACAGGGGGGGGCGAGCAGTACTTC	CASSQELTGGGEQYF
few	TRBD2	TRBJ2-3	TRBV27	TGTGCCAGCAGCACTCGGACTAGCGGGCCGAGGGCAGATACGCAGTATTTT	CASSTRTSGPRADTQYF
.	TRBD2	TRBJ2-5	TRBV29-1	TGCAGCGTTGCCGGGACTAGCGTAATGATCCAAGAGACCCAGTACTTC	CSVAGTSVMIQETQYF
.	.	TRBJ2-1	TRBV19	TGTGCCAGTAGCCTAGGGGGCGGGAAGAATGAGCAGTTCTTC	CASSLGGGKNEQFF
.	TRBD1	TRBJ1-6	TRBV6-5	TGTGCCAGCAGTTACGGGGACAGTAATTCACCCCTCCACTTT	CASSYGDSNSPLHF
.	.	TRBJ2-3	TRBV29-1	TGCAGCGTTGGCGGGATCATGACAGATACGCAGTATTTT	CSVGGIMTDTQYF
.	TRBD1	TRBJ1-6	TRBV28	TGTGCCAGCAACGGGGGACAGAGATCGTCACCCCTCCACTTT	CASNGGQRSSPLHF
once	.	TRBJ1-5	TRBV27	TGTGCCAGCAGCCCTTCCCCAGGGCCGGTATGGCCCCAGCATTTT	CASSPSPGPVWPQHF
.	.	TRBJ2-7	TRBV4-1	TGCGCCAGCAGCCAAGGACTCGAGAGCTCCTACGAGCAGTACTTC	CASSQGLESSYEQYF
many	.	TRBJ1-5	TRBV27	TGTGCCAGCAGTTTGGCAGGGAATCAGCCCCAGCATTTT	CASSLAGNQPQHF
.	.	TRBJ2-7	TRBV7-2	TGTGCCAGCAGCGGTAGGACAGCCTACGAGCAGTACTTC	CASSGRTAYEQYF
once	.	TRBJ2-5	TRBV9	TGTGCCAGCAGCCTTCCGAGGGAGACCCAGTACTTC	CASSLPRETQYF
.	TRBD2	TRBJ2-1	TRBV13	TGTGCCAGCAAGTTAGCGGGAGTTTACAATGAGCAGTTCTTC	CASKLAGVYNEQFF
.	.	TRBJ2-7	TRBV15	TGTGCCACCAGCAGAGATCCCACCTACGAGCAGTACTTC	CATSRDPTYEQYF